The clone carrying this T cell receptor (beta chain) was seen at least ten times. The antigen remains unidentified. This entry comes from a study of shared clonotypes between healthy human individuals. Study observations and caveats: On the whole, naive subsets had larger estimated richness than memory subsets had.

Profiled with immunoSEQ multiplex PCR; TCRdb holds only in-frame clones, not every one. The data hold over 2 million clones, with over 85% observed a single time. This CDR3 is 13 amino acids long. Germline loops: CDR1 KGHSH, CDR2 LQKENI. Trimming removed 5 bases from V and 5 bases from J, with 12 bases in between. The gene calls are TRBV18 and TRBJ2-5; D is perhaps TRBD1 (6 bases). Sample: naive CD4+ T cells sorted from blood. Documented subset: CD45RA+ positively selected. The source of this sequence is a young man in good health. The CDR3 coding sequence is TGTGCCAGCTCAGCCGGGACAAAGGAGACCCAGTACTTC. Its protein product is CASSAGTKETQYF.